This T cell receptor (beta chain) was retrieved from a study of response to subunit inactivated influenza vaccine. One entry per CDR3 protein, called by TCRdb with MiXCR from the RT-PCR reads. Of 400,000 to 550,000 distinct CDR3 sequences listed, roughly 25% are singletons. Study-wide points: New T cells are recruited in small numbers by each seasonal influenza vaccination, according to the authors' suggestion.

V lost 8 bases to trimming and J lost 0 bases, with 14 bases between them. The CDR3 is 15 amino acids. CDR1 is MDHEN and CDR2 is SYDVKM in the germline V gene. This clonotype has only a few counts. Its antigen is unknown. This sample comprised CD4+ T cells sorted from PBMCs, obtained 5 days after vaccination. The rearrangement links TRBV28 to TRBJ2-1, with unresolved D. The receptor was isolated from a man aged 50 or older who received an inactivated influenza vaccine. Here the CDR3 DNA reads TGTGCCAGCCCCCCAGGCAGGAGCTCCTACAATGAGCAGTTCTTC. Its translation: CASPPGRSSYNEQFF.